The T cell receptor beta chain described here comes from a study of regulatory T cells in long-lasting Graves disease. Points on this clonotype: What it recognizes is unknown. This clone may be a read error of a much larger clone one base away. Since no conserved phenylalanine or tryptophan closes the CDR3, a read error is the likely cause.

Whole-study results and caveats: With persistent disease, TRBV28, TRBJ1-2 and TRBJ2-5 were the favored segments. Newly diagnosed patients had higher TCR diversity than persistent Graves' patients did.

Libraries of TCR beta came from iRepertoire HTBI primers plus Arm-PCR of CDR3 regions. MiXCR, run by TCRdb on the multiplex PCR reads, gives a single entry per CDR3 protein. The sample lists hundreds of thousands of distinct CDR3 sequences, roughly 14% occurring once. The sample's time point: newly diagnosed GD, antithyroid drugs for less than 3 months. PBMC-extracted RNA yielded the TCR library. CDR1 and CDR2 from the germline V gene are SQVTM and ANQGSEA. There are 13 residues in the CDR3. Deletions cut 5 bases from V and 5 bases from J, with 15 bases between. The same data also went into a second study, on T cells in Graves' hyperthyroidism and ophthalmopathy. As that report states: Blood also held most thyroid clonotypes expanded beyond 0.001.

V gene TRBV29-1 combines with J gene TRBJ1-1; possible D gene TRBD1, 5 bases. The TCR originated in a man under 40 with Graves disease. This sample comprised peripheral blood mononuclear cells (PBMCs), obtained at new diagnosis, from a patient treated with antithyroid drugs. DNA for the CDR3: TGCAGCGTTAGAATCCAAGGGGAAACTGAAGCTTTCTCT. Translation: CSVRIQGETEAFS.